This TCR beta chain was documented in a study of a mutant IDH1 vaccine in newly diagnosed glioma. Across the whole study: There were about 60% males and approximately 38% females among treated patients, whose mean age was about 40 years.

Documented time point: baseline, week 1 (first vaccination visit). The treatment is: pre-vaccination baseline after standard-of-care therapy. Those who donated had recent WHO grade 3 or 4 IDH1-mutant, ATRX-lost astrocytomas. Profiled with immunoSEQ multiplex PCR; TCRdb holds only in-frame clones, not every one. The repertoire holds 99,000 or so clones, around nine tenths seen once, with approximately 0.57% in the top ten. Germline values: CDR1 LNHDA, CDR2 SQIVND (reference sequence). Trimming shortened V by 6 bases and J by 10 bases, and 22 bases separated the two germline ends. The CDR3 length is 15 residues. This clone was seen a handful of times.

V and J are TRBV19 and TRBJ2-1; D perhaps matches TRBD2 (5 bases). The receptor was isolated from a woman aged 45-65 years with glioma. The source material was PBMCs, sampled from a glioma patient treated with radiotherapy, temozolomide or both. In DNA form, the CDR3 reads TGTGCCAGTAGGACCCTCGGAGGCGACCTGGGGGAGCAGTTCTTC. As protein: CASRTLGGDLGEQFF.